The 16 T cell receptor beta chains given below trace back to one sample, sequenced in a study of T cell responses to AZD1222 COVID-19 vaccine. Libraries were prepared by immunoSEQ multiplex PCR; TCRdb keeps only in-frame clonotypes and omits some of them. The data contain roughly 84,000 clones, 70% to 90% of them singletons. The sequencing here drew on peripheral blood, taken 28 days after the second AZD1222 dose. The receptor set was obtained from an adult who received the AZD1222 COVID-19 vaccine.

Turning to this clone: This specimen includes other DNA sequences encoding the same CDR3. The rearrangement uses TRBV27 and TRBJ1-1; no firm D call. CDR3 length equals 12 residues. Germline V lookup: CDR1 MNHEY, CDR2 SMNVEV (reference sequence). Trimming shortened V by 9 bases and J by 1 base, and 9 bases separated the two germline ends. CDR3 coding DNA: TGTGCCAGTCGGACGGCGAACACTGAAGCTTTCTTT. It specifies CASRTANTEAFF.

The rearrangement links TRBV12-3 or TRBV12-4 to TRBJ2-7; D unclear. V lost 6 bases, J lost 7 bases, and 13 bases lay in between. CDR3 length: 12 amino acids. The CDR3 region has the DNA TGTGCCAGCAGCCCAAGGGCCTGGGAGCAGTACTTC. As protein: CASSPRAWEQYF.

In this sample, this clone turned up once. The CDR3 region is CASNLRAGNNQPQHF. In nucleotides, the CDR3 is TGTGCCAGCAACCTTAGGGCGGGGAATAATCAGCCCCAGCATTTT. The chain uses TRBV6-5 and TRBJ1-5; D is uncertain. The CDR3 spans 15 residues. The V gene's germline CDR1 is MNHEY and CDR2 SVGAGI. V was cut by 7 bases and J by 4 bases, with 17 bases left in between.

The rearrangement joins TRBV12-3 or TRBV12-4 to TRBJ2-1; D might be TRBD2 (6 bases). CDR3 length: 12 amino acids. The V and J ends lost 5 bases and 6 bases respectively, with 8 bases between them. CDR3 in DNA: TGTGCCAGCAGTGGGACTCTCAATGAGCAGTTCTTC. It yields the protein CASSGTLNEQFF.

The chain combines TRBV10-3 with TRBJ1-2, with D tentatively TRBD1 (5 bases). Germline CDR1 is ENHRY and CDR2 is SYGVKD. This CDR3 has 13 amino acids. V lost 7 bases, J lost 2 bases, and 11 bases lay in between. CDR3 protein: CAIMGTGNYGYTF. The CDR3 DNA reads as TGTGCCATCATGGGGACGGGCAACTATGGCTACACCTTC.

The chain couples TRBV5-5 to TRBJ1-2; unclear D gene. This CDR3 is built from 14 residues. Looked up from germline, CDR1 is SGHKS and CDR2 is YYEKEE (reference sequence). Trimming took off 4 bases at V and 4 bases at J, with 14 bases between the two ends. The CDR3 DNA reads as TGTGCCAGCAGCGGGGAGGTGGGCGGCTATGGCTACACCTTC. Amino acids: CASSGEVGGYGYTF. Full variable domain (remainder filled in from reference TRBV5-5 and TRBJ1-2): DAGVTQSPTHLIKTRGQQVTLRCSPISGHKSVSWYQQVLGQGPQFIFQYYEKEERGRGNFPDRFSARQFPNYSSELNVNALLLGDSALYLCASSGEVGGYGYTFGSGTRLTVV.

The chain carries TRBV18 and TRBJ1-2; 7 positions agree with TRBD1. This CDR3 is 13 amino acids long. The V gene end was trimmed by 4 bases and the J gene end by 3 bases; junction bases not matched to a gene: 2. The germline gives CDR1 KGHSH, CDR2 LQKENI. The CDR3 region is CASSLQGDYGYTF. The CDR3 DNA reads as TGTGCCAGCTCACTCCAGGGGGACTATGGCTACACCTTC.

V usage is TRBV10-3 and J usage is TRBJ1-4; tentatively, D is TRBD1 (6 bases). Looked up from germline, CDR1 is ENHRY and CDR2 is SYGVKD. The CDR3 has 14 residues. The germline V and J ends were trimmed by 3 bases and 8 bases, with 13 bases remaining between them. CDR3 amino acids: CAISEGGAREKLFF. The CDR3 DNA reads as TGTGCCATCAGTGAAGGGGGGGCGAGAGAAAAACTGTTTTTT.

The chain couples TRBV5-8 to TRBJ2-7; possibly TRBD1 for D (6 bases). The CDR3 spans 11 residues. Germline V lookup: CDR1 SGHTS, CDR2 YDEGEE. Trimming shortened V by 4 bases and J by 10 bases, and 12 bases separated the two germline ends. CDR3 DNA: TGTGCCAGCAGCCGGACAGTCCGCCAGTACGTC. Translated: CASSRTVRQYV.

The chain joins TRBV9 to TRBJ1-2; D may be TRBD1 (5 bases). The CDR3 covers 15 residues. In germline, CDR1 is SGDLS, CDR2 YYNGEE. V was clipped by 0 bases and J by 4 bases, with 13 bases between them. CDR3: CASSVVGQGTYGYTF. The CDR3 region has the DNA TGTGCCAGCAGCGTAGTAGGGCAGGGTACCTATGGCTACACCTTC.

V and J are TRBV5-1 and TRBJ2-5, with 9 bases aligning to TRBD2. There are 16 residues in the CDR3. Losses at the gene ends were 1 base for V and 4 bases for J; bases not matched to a gene: 8. Germline V gives CDR1 SGHRS, CDR2 YFSETQ. The CDR3 sequence is CASSLTAGGPGETQYF. CDR3 in DNA: TGCGCCAGCAGCTTGACAGCGGGGGGACCTGGAGAGACCCAGTACTTC.

V gene TRBV6-6 combines with J gene TRBJ2-1, with D unclear. This CDR3 is 11 amino acids long. Germline V gene sequence: CDR1 MNHNY, CDR2 SVGAGI (reference sequence). Trimming removed 0 bases at V and 9 bases at J, with 3 bases between. DNA for the CDR3: TGTGCCAGCAGTTACTCGATTGAGCAGTTCTTC. Its protein product is CASSYSIEQFF.

This chain connects TRBV19 to TRBJ1-1, with D maybe TRBD1 (6 bases). V dropped 7 bases and J dropped 1 base, with 13 bases sitting between them. CDR1 and CDR2 from the germline V gene are LNHDA and SQIVND (reference sequence). The CDR3 runs to 14 residues. CDR3 region: CASIGQPTNTEAFF. CDR3 coding DNA: TGTGCCAGTATTGGACAGCCGACGAACACTGAAGCTTTCTTT.

A few counts support this clone. This chain links TRBV10-3 with TRBJ2-3, with D possibly being TRBD2 (5 bases). The germline V gene encodes CDR1 ENHRY and CDR2 SYGVKD. The CDR3 is 14 amino acids. With 10 bases removed from V and 1 base from J, the gap between germline ends came to 15 bases. The CDR3: CATRPGLGTDTQYF. In nucleotides, the CDR3 is TGTGCCACCCGACCAGGACTTGGCACAGATACGCAGTATTTT.

The rearrangement links TRBV4-3 to TRBJ1-1, with D perhaps matching TRBD1 (6 bases). The CDR3 totals 15 residues. Trimming shortened V by 4 bases and J by 4 bases, and 16 bases separated the two germline ends. The germline CDR1 and CDR2 sequences are LGHNA and YSLEER. CDR3 in amino acids: CASSPEQGVGTEAFF. The CDR3 nucleotides read TGCGCCAGCAGCCCCGAACAGGGAGTCGGCACTGAAGCTTTCTTT.

The chain employs TRBV5-6 and TRBJ2-7; no clear D gene. Germline values: CDR1 SGHDT, CDR2 YYEEEE. CDR3 length: 12 amino acids. V gave up 2 bases and J gave up 0 bases, with 3 bases separating them. CDR3 loop: CASSLTSYEQYF. CDR3 DNA sequence: TGTGCCAGCAGCTTAACCTCCTACGAGCAGTACTTC. Based on the CDR3 plus reference TRBV5-6 and TRBJ2-7, the full variable domain is DAGVTQSPTHLIKTRGQQVTLRCSPKSGHDTVSWYQQALGQGPQFIFQYYEEEERQRGNFPDRFSGHQFPNYSSELNVNALLLGDSALYLCASSLTSYEQYFGPGTRLTVT.